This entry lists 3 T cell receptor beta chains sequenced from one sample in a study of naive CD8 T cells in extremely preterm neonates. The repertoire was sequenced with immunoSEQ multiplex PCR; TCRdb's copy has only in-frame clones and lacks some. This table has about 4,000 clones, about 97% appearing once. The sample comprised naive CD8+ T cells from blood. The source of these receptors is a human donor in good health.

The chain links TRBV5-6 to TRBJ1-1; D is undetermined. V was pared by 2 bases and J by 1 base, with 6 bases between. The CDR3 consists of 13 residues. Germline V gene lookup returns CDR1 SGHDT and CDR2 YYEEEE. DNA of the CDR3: TGTGCCAGCAGCTTTACAGCGAACACTGAAGCTTTCTTT. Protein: CASSFTANTEAFF.

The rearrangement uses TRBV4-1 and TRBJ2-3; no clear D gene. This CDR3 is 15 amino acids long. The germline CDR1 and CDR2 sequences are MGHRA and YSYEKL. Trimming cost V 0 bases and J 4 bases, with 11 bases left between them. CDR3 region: CASSQDRGLADTQYF. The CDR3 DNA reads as TGCGCCAGCAGCCAAGATCGAGGTTTGGCAGATACGCAGTATTTT.

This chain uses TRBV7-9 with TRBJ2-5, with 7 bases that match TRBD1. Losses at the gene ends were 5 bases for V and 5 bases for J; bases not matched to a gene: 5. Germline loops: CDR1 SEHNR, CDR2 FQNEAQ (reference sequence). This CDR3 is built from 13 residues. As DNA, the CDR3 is TGTGCCAGCAGCCCTACAGGGGAGGAGACCCAGTACTTC. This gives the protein CASSPTGEETQYF.